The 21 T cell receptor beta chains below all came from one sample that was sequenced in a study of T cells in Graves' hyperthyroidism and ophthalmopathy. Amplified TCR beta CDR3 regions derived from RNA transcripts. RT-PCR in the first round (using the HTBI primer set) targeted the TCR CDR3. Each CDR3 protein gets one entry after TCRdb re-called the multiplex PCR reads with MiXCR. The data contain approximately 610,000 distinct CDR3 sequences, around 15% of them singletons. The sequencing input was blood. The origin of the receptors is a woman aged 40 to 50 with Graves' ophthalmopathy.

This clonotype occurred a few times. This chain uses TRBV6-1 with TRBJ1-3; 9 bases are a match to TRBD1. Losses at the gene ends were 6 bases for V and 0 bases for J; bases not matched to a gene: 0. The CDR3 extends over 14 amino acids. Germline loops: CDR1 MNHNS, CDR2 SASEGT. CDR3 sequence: CASRQGASGNTIYF. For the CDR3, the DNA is TGTGCCAGCAGACAGGGGGCCTCTGGAAACACCATATATTTT.

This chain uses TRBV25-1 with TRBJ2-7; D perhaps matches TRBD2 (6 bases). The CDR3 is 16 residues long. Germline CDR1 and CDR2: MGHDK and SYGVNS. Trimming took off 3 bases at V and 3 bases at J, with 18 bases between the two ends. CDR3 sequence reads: CASSDWGDGGDYEQYF. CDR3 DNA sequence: TGTGCCAGCAGTGATTGGGGGGACGGGGGAGACTACGAGCAGTACTTC.

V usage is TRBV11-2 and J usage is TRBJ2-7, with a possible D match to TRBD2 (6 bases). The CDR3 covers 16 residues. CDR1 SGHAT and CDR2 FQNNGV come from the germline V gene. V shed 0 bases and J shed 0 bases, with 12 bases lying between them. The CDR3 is CASSLDWAGSSYEQYF. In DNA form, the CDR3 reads TGTGCCAGCAGCTTAGATTGGGCGGGGAGCTCCTACGAGCAGTACTTC.

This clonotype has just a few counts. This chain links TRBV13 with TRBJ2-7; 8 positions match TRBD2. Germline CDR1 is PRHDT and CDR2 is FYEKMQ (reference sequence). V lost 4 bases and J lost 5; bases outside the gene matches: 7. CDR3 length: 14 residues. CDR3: CASSSREATNEQYF. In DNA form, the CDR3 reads TGTGCCAGCAGCTCGCGGGAGGCCACCAACGAGCAGTACTTC.

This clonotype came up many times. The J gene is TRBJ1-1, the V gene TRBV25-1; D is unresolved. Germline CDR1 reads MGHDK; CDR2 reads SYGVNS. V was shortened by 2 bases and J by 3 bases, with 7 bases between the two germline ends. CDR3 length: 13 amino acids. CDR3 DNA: TGTGCCAGCAGTGAACTTATGGACACTGAAGCTTTCTTT. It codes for CASSELMDTEAFF.

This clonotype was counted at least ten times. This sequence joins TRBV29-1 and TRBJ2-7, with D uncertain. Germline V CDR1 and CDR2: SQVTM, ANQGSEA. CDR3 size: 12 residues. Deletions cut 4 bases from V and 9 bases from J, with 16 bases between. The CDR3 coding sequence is TGCAGCGTTGGAGAGGACGGACGCGGGCAGTACTTC. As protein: CSVGEDGRGQYF.

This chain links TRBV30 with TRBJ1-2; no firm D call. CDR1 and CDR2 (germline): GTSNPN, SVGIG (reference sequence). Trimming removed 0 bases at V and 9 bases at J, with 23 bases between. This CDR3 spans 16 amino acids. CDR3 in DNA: TGTGCCTGGAGTGTTGTGTTGGGGAGCCCGGGCGATCGCTACACCTTC. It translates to CAWSVVLGSPGDRYTF.

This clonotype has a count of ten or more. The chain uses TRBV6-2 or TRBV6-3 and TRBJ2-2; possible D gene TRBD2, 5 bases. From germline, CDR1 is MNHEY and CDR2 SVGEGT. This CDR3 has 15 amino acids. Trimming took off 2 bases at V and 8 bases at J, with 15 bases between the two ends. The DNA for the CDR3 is TGTGCCAGCAGTTACCCCATAGCGTCCTGGGGGGAGCTGTTTTTT. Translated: CASSYPIASWGELFF.

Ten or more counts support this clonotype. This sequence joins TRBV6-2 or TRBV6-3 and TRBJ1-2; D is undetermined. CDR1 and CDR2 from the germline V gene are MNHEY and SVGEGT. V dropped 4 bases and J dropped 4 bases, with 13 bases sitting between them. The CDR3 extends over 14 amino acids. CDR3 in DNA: TGTGCCAGCAGTTCCTCCCCGGAGGCCTATGGCTACACCTTC. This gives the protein CASSSSPEAYGYTF.

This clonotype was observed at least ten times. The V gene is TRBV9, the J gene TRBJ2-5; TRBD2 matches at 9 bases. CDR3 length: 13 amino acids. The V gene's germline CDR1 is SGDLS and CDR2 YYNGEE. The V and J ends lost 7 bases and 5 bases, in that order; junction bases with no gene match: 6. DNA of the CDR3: TGTGCCAGCGCGGCGGGAGGGAAGGAGACCCAGTACTTC. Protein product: CASAAGGKETQYF.

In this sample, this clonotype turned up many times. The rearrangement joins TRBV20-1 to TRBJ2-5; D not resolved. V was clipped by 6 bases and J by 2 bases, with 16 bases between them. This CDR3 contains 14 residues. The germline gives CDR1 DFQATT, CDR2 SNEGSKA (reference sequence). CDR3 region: CSASTELLQETQYF. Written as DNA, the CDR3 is TGCAGTGCCAGTACGGAGCTACTACAAGAGACCCAGTACTTC.

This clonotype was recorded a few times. The CDR3 reads CSVADRRNDQPQHF. As DNA, the CDR3 is TGCAGCGTCGCCGACAGGAGGAACGATCAGCCCCAGCATTTT. This chain connects TRBV29-1 to TRBJ1-5, with D tentatively TRBD1 (6 bases). The V gene lost 6 bases and the J gene lost 5 bases, with 17 bases spanning the gap. The CDR3 consists of 14 residues. Germline loops: CDR1 SQVTM, CDR2 ANQGSEA.

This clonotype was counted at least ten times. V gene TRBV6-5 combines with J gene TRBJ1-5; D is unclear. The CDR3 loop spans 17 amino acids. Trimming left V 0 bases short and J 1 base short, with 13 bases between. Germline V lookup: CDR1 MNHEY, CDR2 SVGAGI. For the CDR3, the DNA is TGTGCCAGCAGTTACTCGACTGGTGTGGTGAGCAATCAGCCCCAGCATTTT. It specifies CASSYSTGVVSNQPQHF.

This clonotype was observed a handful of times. DNA of the CDR3: TGTGCCAGCTCACCACAGGAAACAGAAGCTTTCTTT. Encoded protein: CASSPQETEAFF. This sequence joins TRBV18 and TRBJ1-1; D is unclear. This CDR3 spans 12 amino acids. The V end was cut by 1 base, the J end by 8 bases, with 8 bases between. Germline V gene lookup returns CDR1 KGHSH and CDR2 LQKENI. Full variable domain (remainder filled in from reference TRBV18 and TRBJ1-1): NAGVMQNPRHLVRRRGQEARLRCSPMKGHSHVYWYRQLPEEGLKFMVYLQKENIIDESGMPKERFSAEFPKEGPSILRIQQVVRGDSAAYFCASSPQETEAFFGQGTRLTVV.

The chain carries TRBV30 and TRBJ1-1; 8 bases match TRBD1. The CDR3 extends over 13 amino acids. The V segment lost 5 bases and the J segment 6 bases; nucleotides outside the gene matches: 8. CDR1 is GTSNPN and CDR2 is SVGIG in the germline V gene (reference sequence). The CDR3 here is CAWADDRGAEAFF. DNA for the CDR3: TGTGCCTGGGCCGATGACAGGGGCGCTGAAGCTTTCTTT.

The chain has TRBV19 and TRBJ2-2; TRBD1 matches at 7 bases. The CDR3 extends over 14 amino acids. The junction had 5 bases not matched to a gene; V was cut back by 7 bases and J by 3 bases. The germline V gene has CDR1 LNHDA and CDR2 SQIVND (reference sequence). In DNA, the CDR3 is TGTGCCAGTAAAAGACAGGGTTACACCGGGGAGCTGTTTTTT. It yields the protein CASKRQGYTGELFF.

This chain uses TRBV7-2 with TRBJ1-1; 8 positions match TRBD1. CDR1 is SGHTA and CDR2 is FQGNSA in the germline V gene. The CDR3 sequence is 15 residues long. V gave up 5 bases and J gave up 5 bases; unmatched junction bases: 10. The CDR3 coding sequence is TGTGCCAGCAGCACCTACTCCAGGGGGCTGACTGAAGCTTTCTTT. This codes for CASSTYSRGLTEAFF.

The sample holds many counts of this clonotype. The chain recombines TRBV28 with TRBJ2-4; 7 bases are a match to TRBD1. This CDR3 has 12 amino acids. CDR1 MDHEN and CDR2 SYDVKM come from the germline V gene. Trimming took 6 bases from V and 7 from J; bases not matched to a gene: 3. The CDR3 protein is CASRRQGNIQYF. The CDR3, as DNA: TGTGCCAGCAGACGACAGGGCAACATTCAGTACTTC.

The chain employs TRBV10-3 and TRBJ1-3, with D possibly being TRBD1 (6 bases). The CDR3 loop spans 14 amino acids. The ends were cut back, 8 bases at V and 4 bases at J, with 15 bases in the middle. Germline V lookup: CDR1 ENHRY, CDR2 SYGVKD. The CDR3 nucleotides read TGTGCCATCTCGCGGGTACAGGGAGGAAACACCATATATTTT. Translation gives CAISRVQGGNTIYF.

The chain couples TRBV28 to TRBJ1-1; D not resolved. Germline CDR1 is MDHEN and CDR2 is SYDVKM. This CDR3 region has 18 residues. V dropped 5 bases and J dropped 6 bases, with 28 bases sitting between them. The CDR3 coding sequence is TGTGCCAGCAGTCCCCGAGGGCCTACCTTAAAGAGTTTCTCTGAAGCTTTCTTT. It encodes CASSPRGPTLKSFSEAFF.

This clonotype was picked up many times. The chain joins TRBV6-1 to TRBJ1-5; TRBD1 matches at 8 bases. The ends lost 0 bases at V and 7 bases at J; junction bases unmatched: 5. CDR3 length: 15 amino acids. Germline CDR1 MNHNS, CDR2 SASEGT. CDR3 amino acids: CASSEARTGYQPQHF. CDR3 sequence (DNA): TGTGCCAGCAGTGAAGCGCGGACAGGGTACCAGCCCCAGCATTTT.